This TCR beta chain was captured by sequencing in a study of circulating and synovial CD4+ cells in juvenile arthritis. On this clone: Antigen specificity is unknown.

The germline gives CDR1 MGHRA, CDR2 YSYEKL. This CDR3 spans 13 amino acids. The V end lost 4 bases, the J end lost 5 bases, and 11 bases lay between the germline ends. Sequencing was performed with immunoSEQ multiplex PCR; in TCRdb, only in-frame clones are kept and a portion is missing. The sample has fewer than 35,000 clones; around 93% are singletons. The study, taken as a whole, reports: Compared with bulk blood, circulating pathogenic-like lymphocytes shared substantially more CDR3 sequences with synovial T cells. Some such blood samples were as oligoclonal as synovium. Traditional Vbeta family usage analysis missed the pathogenic-like versus bulk difference.

Sequenced sample: CD4+ T cells from blood. The clonotype originates from a human donor with juvenile idiopathic arthritis. V gene TRBV4-1 combines with J gene TRBJ2-5, with D possibly TRBD2 on 6 matching bases. The CDR3 coding sequence is TGCGCCAGCAGCCGGCTTGGAGGGGAGACCCAGTACTTC. Its translation: CASSRLGGETQYF.